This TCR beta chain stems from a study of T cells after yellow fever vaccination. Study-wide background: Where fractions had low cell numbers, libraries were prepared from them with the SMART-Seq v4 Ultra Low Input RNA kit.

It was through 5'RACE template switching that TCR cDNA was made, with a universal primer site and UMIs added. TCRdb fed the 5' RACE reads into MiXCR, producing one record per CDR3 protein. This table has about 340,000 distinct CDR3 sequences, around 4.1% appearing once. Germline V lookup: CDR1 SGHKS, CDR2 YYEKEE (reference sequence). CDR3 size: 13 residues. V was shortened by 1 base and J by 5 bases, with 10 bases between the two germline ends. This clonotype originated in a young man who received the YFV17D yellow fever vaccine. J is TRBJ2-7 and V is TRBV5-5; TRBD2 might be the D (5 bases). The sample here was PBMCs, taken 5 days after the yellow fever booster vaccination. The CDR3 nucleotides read TGTGCCAGCAGCTTGACGGGGTACGACGAGCAGTACTTC. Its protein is CASSLTGYDEQYF. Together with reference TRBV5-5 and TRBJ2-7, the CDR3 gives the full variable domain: DAGVTQSPTHLIKTRGQQVTLRCSPISGHKSVSWYQQVLGQGPQFIFQYYEKEERGRGNFPDRFSARQFPNYSSELNVNALLLGDSALYLCASSLTGYDEQYFGPGTRLTVT.